One and the same sample provided the 8 T cell receptor beta chains below, sequenced in a study of shared clonotypes between healthy human individuals. The data were produced by immunoSEQ multiplex PCR, yet TCRdb's version contains in-frame clones alone and is incomplete. The table lists about 480,000 clones, less than 85% of them singletons. Sequencing was carried out using PBMCs. The receptors shown here come from a middle-aged woman in good health. Some clones in this sample may be carry-over from other donors' samples.

The chain has TRBV19 and TRBJ2-3, with TRBD2 matching over 14 bases. The V segment lost 2 bases and the J segment 3 bases; nucleotides outside the gene matches: 1. This CDR3 contains 16 residues. Germline loops: CDR1 LNHDA, CDR2 SQIVND (reference sequence). The CDR3 region is CASSIWTSGGTDTQYF. CDR3 DNA: TGTGCCAGTAGTATATGGACTAGCGGGGGGACAGATACGCAGTATTTT.

The chain recombines TRBV4-1 with TRBJ2-5; TRBD2 agrees at 12 bases. With 4 bases clipped from V and 5 bases from J, the junction kept 17 bases outside the gene matches. CDR3 size: 19 residues. Germline V lookup: CDR1 MGHRA, CDR2 YSYEKL. The CDR3 region has the DNA TGCGCCAGCAGCCCAAGGTCGCTAGCGGGAGGGCTTTTGGGGGAGACCCAGTACTTC. Its protein is CASSPRSLAGGLLGETQYF.

In regard to this clone: A read error likely explains this, since a far larger clone differs by one base. This chain uses TRBV5-4 with TRBJ2-3; 16 nucleotides match TRBD2. There are 16 residues in the CDR3. The V gene's germline CDR1 is SGHNT and CDR2 YYREEE (reference sequence). Written as DNA, the CDR3 is TGTGCCAACAGCTCGGGACTAGCGGGAGGGAGGGATACGCAGTATTTT. Protein product: CANSSGLAGGRDTQYF.

With respect to this clone: At one end, the junction sequence differs from germline, possibly due to a read error. This chain joins TRBV7-7 and TRBJ2-1; 10 positions match TRBD1. This CDR3 is 15 amino acids long. CDR1 SSHAT and CDR2 FNYEAQ come from the germline V gene (reference sequence). Here the CDR3 DNA reads TGTGCTAGCAGCCAAGGACAGGGGGGGATCAATGAGCAGTTCTTC. The encoded protein is CASSQGQGGINEQFF.

This chain uses TRBV6-1 with TRBJ2-2; 12 bases align to TRBD1. Germline V gene sequence: CDR1 MNHNS, CDR2 SASEGT. The CDR3 consists of 16 residues. Trimming at V came to 4 bases and at J to 5 bases, leaving 5 bases not matched to a gene. The CDR3 loop is CASSGDRGRLTGELFF. The CDR3 bases are TGTGCCAGCAGTGGGGACAGGGGGCGTTTGACCGGGGAGCTGTTTTTT.

The chain is built from TRBV15 and TRBJ1-3, with unresolved D. The CDR3 is 16 residues long. Germline CDR1 is LNHNV and CDR2 is YYDKDF (reference sequence). V lost 0 bases and J 0 bases, leaving 9 bases between the germline ends. The CDR3 nucleotides read TGTGCCACCAGCAGAGACCAAATCGGCTCTGGAAACACCATATATTTT. It codes for CATSRDQIGSGNTIYF.

Turning to this clone: The sample contains more than one DNA sequence encoding this CDR3. The rearrangement links TRBV6-4 to TRBJ2-2; possibly TRBD2 for D (6 bases). The CDR3 totals 14 residues. V was shortened by 2 bases and J by 2 bases, with 6 bases between the two germline ends. Germline V gives CDR1 MRHNA, CDR2 SNTAGT. This CDR3 reads CASSDGTNTGELFF. The CDR3 bases are TGTGCCAGCAGTGACGGGACTAACACCGGGGAGCTGTTTTTT.

This clone was seen many times. The chain employs TRBV7-9 and TRBJ2-7; D not resolved. The germline CDR1 and CDR2 sequences are SEHNR and FQNEAQ (reference sequence). V gave up 5 bases and J gave up 2 bases, with 4 bases separating them. This CDR3 is built from 11 residues. Written as DNA, the CDR3 is TGTGCCAGCAGCAGGACCTACGAGCAGTACTTC. Residues: CASSRTYEQYF.